The source of this TCR beta chain is a study of cytomegalovirus exposure and HLA in healthy donors. Study at large: A later analysis reported the same platform for the roughly 110 validation repertoires and the 666 first-cohort repertoires. General observations from the study: A classifier reportedly called cytomegalovirus status with high sensitivity and specificity. In the approximately 130 validation repertoires, a later analysis found that first-cohort TCR clusters tended to co-occur.

TCRdb's copy holds only in-frame clones and misses some; the assay was immunoSEQ multiplex PCR. This sample has 65,000 to 75,000 clones, with 80% to 95% found just once. Details on this clone: The antigen is undetermined.

While the first cohort had over 650 subjects, the donors belonged to the separate validation cohort of over a hundred subjects. The CDR3 is 12 amino acids. V was trimmed by 6 bases and J by 8 bases, leaving 13 bases between them. CDR1 and CDR2 (germline): MRHNA, SNTAGT. The clonotype originates from a man younger than 30 in good health and CMV-seropositive. Sequenced sample: PBMCs. This chain connects TRBV6-4 to TRBJ1-2; D is perhaps TRBD1 (5 bases). CDR3 amino acids: CASRRRGCGYTF. The CDR3 nucleotides are TGTGCCAGCAGGAGGAGGGGATGCGGCTACACCTTC.